The clone carrying this T cell receptor (beta chain) was picked up a small number of times. Thyroid surgery took place with no prior treatment in any patient. These data originate in a study of metastatic and nonmetastatic thyroid tumors. Study summary: Repertoire comparison spanned blood and tumor or nodule tissue of malignant and benign thyroid patients.

TCRdb reprocessed the PCR reads via MiXCR. Found here are under 35,000 clones, 35% of them singletons; the top ten hold over 20%. Per germline, CDR1 SGDLS and CDR2 YYNGEE. This CDR3 is 17 amino acids long. Trimming pared 0 bases from V and 0 bases from J, leaving 12 bases between. The chain recombines TRBV9 with TRBJ2-2; D call uncertain. The clonotype comes from a female donor with papillary thyroid cancer or a benign thyroid nodule (not recorded which). Some clones in this sample may be carry-over from other donors' samples. The sample comprised tumor tissue. The chain's CDR3 is CASSVGGTLANTGELFF. The DNA for the CDR3 is TGTGCCAGCAGCGTAGGCGGCACCTTAGCGAACACCGGGGAGCTGTTTTTT.